This entry features one TCR beta chain sequence. Its specificity is unknown. Germline CDR1 reads SGHTA; CDR2 reads FQGNSA. The CDR3 extends over 13 amino acids. V shed 0 bases and J shed 4 bases, with 7 bases lying between them. This entry is derived from a study of shared clonotypes between healthy human individuals. Each subset's genomic DNA was shared equally among a number of immunoSEQ plates. Profiled with immunoSEQ multiplex PCR; TCRdb holds only in-frame clones, not every one. Of hundreds of thousands of clones in the sample, around 73% were seen once. General study findings and limits: Generally, naive subsets came out with larger estimated richness than memory subsets.

This TCR was sampled from a woman in her 30s in good health. The sequencing sample was made of memory CD4+ T cells sorted from blood. Documented subset: CD45RA-negative fraction. This chain joins TRBV7-2 and TRBJ2-7; D is unresolved. CDR3 DNA: TGTGCCAGCAGCTTAGCGTGGAGATACGAGCAGTACTTC. It yields the protein CASSLAWRYEQYF. Combining the CDR3 with reference TRBV7-2 and TRBJ2-7 gives the whole variable domain GAGVSQSPSNKVTEKGKDVELRCDPISGHTALYWYRQSLGQGLEFLIYFQGNSAPDKSGLPSDRFSAERTGGSVSTLTIQRTQQEDSAVYLCASSLAWRYEQYFGPGTRLTVT.